The rows below give T cell receptor beta chains drawn from one sample of a study of cytomegalovirus exposure and HLA in healthy donors. The protocol was immunoSEQ multiplex PCR, while the TCRdb copy is restricted to in-frame clones and leaves out a portion. The sample consists of roughly 48,000 clones, over 75% of them appearing once. Material for sequencing was PBMCs. These receptors were collected from a woman younger than 45 in good health and CMV-seronegative. The CDR3 runs from the conserved cysteine through the conserved F or W. The D gene is left open where the match is weak. The size entry is marked missing in some rows and otherwise reads once, few, many or a size class.

CASRGQGAHGYTF	TGTGCCAGCAGGGGACAGGGGGCACATGGCTACACCTTC	TRBD1	TRBV28	TRBJ1-2	.
CASRKTSGLNNEQFF	TGTGCCAGCAGGAAGACTAGCGGTCTCAACAATGAGCAGTTCTTC	TRBD2	TRBV2	TRBJ2-1	.
CASSRTGVGGELFF	TGTGCCAGCAGCAGAACGGGGGTGGGCGGGGAGCTGTTTTTT	.	TRBV2	TRBJ2-2	once
CASKPGQRKQPQHF	TGTGCCAGCAAGCCGGGACAAAGAAAACAGCCCCAGCATTTT	.	TRBV6-5	TRBJ1-5	.
CASSVMATGELFF	TGTGCCAGCAGCGTAATGGCCACCGGGGAGCTGTTTTTT	.	TRBV9	TRBJ2-2	.
CSVLSDNDNYGYTF	TGCAGCGTTCTATCTGATAACGATAACTATGGCTACACCTTC	.	TRBV29-1	TRBJ1-2	.
CASSQHRGRETQYF	TGTGCCAGCAGTCAGCACAGGGGTCGGGAGACCCAGTACTTC	TRBD1	TRBV2	TRBJ2-5	.
CASSPPGQRNYGYTF	TGTGCCAGCAGTCCACCGGGACAGAGGAACTATGGCTACACCTTC	TRBD1	TRBV28	TRBJ1-2	.
CASGNRGKGYGYTF	TGCGCCAGCGGAAACAGGGGGAAAGGGTATGGCTACACCTTC	TRBD1	TRBV4-3	TRBJ1-2	.
CASSMVGGPSGELFF	TGTGCCAGTAGTATGGTGGGAGGGCCGTCCGGGGAGCTGTTTTTT	TRBD2	TRBV19	TRBJ2-2	.
CASSIEGQGGPYEQYF	TGTGCCAGTAGTATAGAGGGACAGGGTGGTCCATACGAGCAGTACTTC	TRBD1	TRBV19	TRBJ2-7	.
CASSGKAGVGNEQFF	TGTGCCAGCAGCGGGAAAGCGGGAGTAGGGAATGAGCAGTTCTTC	TRBD2	TRBV9	TRBJ2-1	.
CASRETGLNTEAFF	TGTGCCAGTAGGGAGACAGGGTTGAACACTGAAGCTTTCTTT	TRBD1	TRBV19	TRBJ1-1	.
CASREDSGKSGNTIYF	TGTGCCAGCAGGGAAGACAGTGGAAAATCTGGAAACACCATATATTTT	.	TRBV6-1	TRBJ1-3	.
CASSPDLGDTGELFF	TGCGCCAGCAGCCCCGACCTGGGAGACACCGGGGAGCTGTTTTTT	.	TRBV5-1	TRBJ2-2	.
CASSQGNSNQPQHF	TGTGCCAGCAGTCAGGGGAATAGCAATCAGCCCCAGCATTTT	.	TRBV27	TRBJ1-5	.
CASSQDRGGGGYTF	TGCGCCAGCAGCCAAGACCGGGGAGGCGGGGGCTACACCTTC	.	TRBV4-3	TRBJ1-2	.
CASSPGQGLHEQYF	TGCGCCAGCAGTCCGGGACAGGGGCTCCACGAGCAGTACTTC	TRBD1	TRBV10-1	TRBJ2-7	.
CASRKDTSYNEQFF	TGTGCCAGCAGAAAAGACACTTCCTACAATGAGCAGTTCTTC	.	TRBV25-1	TRBJ2-1	.
CASSYSETSHQPQHF	TGTGCCAGCAGTTACTCGGAGACCTCCCATCAGCCCCAGCATTTT	.	TRBV6-5	TRBJ1-5	.
CASRVTAYSNQPQHF	TGTGCCAGTAGAGTGACAGCATATAGCAATCAGCCCCAGCATTTT	.	TRBV19	TRBJ1-5	.
CASSIRDTAKVAQYF	TGTGCCAGTAGTATAAGGGACACCGCCAAAGTGGCCCAGTACTTC	.	TRBV19	TRBJ2-5	.
CASSGRGFDNQPQHF	TGTGCCAGTTCCGGGCGGGGGTTTGACAATCAGCCCCAGCATTTT	.	TRBV2	TRBJ1-5	.
CASRAGLYTGELFF	TGTGCCAGCAGGGCAGGGCTGTACACCGGGGAGCTGTTTTTT	.	TRBV28	TRBJ2-2	.
CASSLIAPGDTEAFF	TGTGCCAGCAGTCTTATTGCTCCTGGAGACACTGAAGCTTTCTTT	.	TRBV27	TRBJ1-1	.
CASSQGGLTEAFF	TGTGCCAGCAGCCAAGGGGGCCTCACTGAAGCTTTCTTT	TRBD1	TRBV5-4	TRBJ1-1	.
CASSLEMGLKGTEAFF	TGTGCCAGCAGTCTCGAGATGGGGTTAAAGGGGACTGAAGCTTTCTTT	.	TRBV9	TRBJ1-1	.
CASRGPGGPGANVLTF	TGTGCCAGCAGGGGCCCAGGGGGCCCTGGGGCCAACGTCCTGACTTTC	TRBD1	TRBV2	TRBJ2-6	.
CASSPGQGHYGYTF	TGTGCCAGCAGCCCGGGACAGGGGCACTATGGCTACACCTTC	TRBD1	TRBV5-4	TRBJ1-2	.
CASSLQGARVQETQYF	TGCGCCAGCAGCTTACAGGGGGCGCGTGTACAAGAGACCCAGTACTTC	TRBD1	TRBV5-1	TRBJ2-5	.
CASRVDSNQPQHF	TGTGCCAGTAGAGTAGATAGCAATCAGCCCCAGCATTTT	.	TRBV19	TRBJ1-5	.
CASSLESVAGAGFF	TGTGCCAGCAGCTTAGAGTCGGTAGCGGGAGCGGGGTTCTTC	TRBD2	TRBV7-2	TRBJ2-1	once
CASSKGGVVREAFF	TGTGCCAGCAGCAAGGGAGGGGTTGTTCGGGAAGCTTTCTTT	.	TRBV28	TRBJ1-1	.
CASSPTGGPPYTF	TGTGCCAGCAGCCCTACAGGGGGCCCGCCCTACACCTTC	TRBD1	TRBV6-5	TRBJ1-2	.
CAWSRDRAYGYTF	TGTGCCTGGAGTAGGGACAGGGCCTATGGCTACACCTTC	TRBD1	TRBV30	TRBJ1-2	few
CASRKKLAGVLWQYF	TGTGCCAGCAGAAAAAAACTAGCGGGGGTATTGTGGCAGTACTTC	TRBD2	TRBV28	TRBJ2-7	.
CASSEGHNYGYTF	TGCGCCAGCAGTGAGGGCCATAACTATGGCTACACCTTC	.	TRBV10-1	TRBJ1-2	.
CASSGGLALNEQFF	TGTGCCAGCAGTGGGGGCCTGGCGCTGAATGAGCAGTTCTTC	.	TRBV2	TRBJ2-1	.
CASSSGLSYEQYF	TGTGCCAGCAGTAGCGGCCTCTCTTACGAGCAGTACTTC	.	TRBV27	TRBJ2-7	once
CASSPPGLAIEQYF	TGTGCCAGCAGTCCTCCGGGACTAGCGATCGAGCAGTACTTC	TRBD2	TRBV7-2	TRBJ2-7	.